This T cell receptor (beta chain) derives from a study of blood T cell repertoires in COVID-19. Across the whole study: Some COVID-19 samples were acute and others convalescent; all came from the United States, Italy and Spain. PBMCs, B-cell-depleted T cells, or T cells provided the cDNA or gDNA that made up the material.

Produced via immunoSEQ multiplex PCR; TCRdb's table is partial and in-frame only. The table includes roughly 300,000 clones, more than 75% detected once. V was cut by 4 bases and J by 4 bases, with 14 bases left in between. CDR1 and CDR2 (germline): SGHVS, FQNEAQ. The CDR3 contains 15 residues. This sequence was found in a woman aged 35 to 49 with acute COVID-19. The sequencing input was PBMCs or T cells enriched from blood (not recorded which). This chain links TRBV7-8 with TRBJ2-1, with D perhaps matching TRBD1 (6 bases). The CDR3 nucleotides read TGTGCCAGCAGCTCAGGTTGGGACATTTACAATGAGCAGTTCTTC. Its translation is CASSSGWDIYNEQFF.